Below, one T cell receptor (beta chain) is given with its context. Per germline, CDR1 SGDLS and CDR2 YYNGEE. The CDR3 has 14 residues. V lost 2 bases, J lost 6 bases, and 13 bases lay in between. The record originates from a study of blood T cell repertoires in COVID-19. Profiling relied on immunoSEQ multiplex PCR, and the TCRdb table lists in-frame clones only, not all of them. The table lists around 260,000 clones, about 80% of them singletons. The clonotype was recovered from a person aged 65 to 79 with COVID-19, enrolled during active disease. The rearrangement uses TRBV9 and TRBJ2-3; TRBD2 is a possible D gene (6 bases). Material for sequencing was peripheral blood. The CDR3 DNA reads TGTGCCAGCAGCGTTACGGGGGAGTTGGATACGCAGTATTTT. Residues: CASSVTGELDTQYF.